These 6 T cell receptor beta chains came from one sample sequenced in a study of T cells in Graves' hyperthyroidism and ophthalmopathy. RNA transcripts yielded amplified TCR beta CDR3 regions. A first-round RT-PCR of the TCR CDR3 used the HTBI primer set. TCRdb processed the multiplex PCR reads anew with MiXCR; each CDR3 protein has one entry. The profile shows nearly 750,000 distinct CDR3 sequences, just over 35% of them singletons. Sequences were obtained from blood. The receptors come from a woman in her thirties or forties with Graves' hyperthyroidism.

This clonotype was detected only a few times. The gene calls are TRBV6-5 and TRBJ1-5; D is ambiguous. Trimming pared 5 bases from V and 9 bases from J, leaving 11 bases between. The CDR3 is 12 residues long. CDR1 and CDR2 (germline): MNHEY, SVGAGI. The CDR3 sequence is CASSPQEGPQHF. DNA of the CDR3: TGTGCCAGCAGTCCCCAGGAGGGGCCCCAGCATTTT.

This clonotype has a handful of counts. The V gene is TRBV6-5, the J gene TRBJ1-1; possibly TRBD1 for D (5 bases). CDR3 length equals 14 residues. Germline CDR1 and CDR2: MNHEY and SVGAGI. The V end was cut by 6 bases, the J end by 1 base, with 12 bases between. CDR3: CASRTQGENTEAFF. The CDR3 coding sequence is TGTGCCAGCAGGACCCAGGGCGAGAACACTGAAGCTTTCTTT.

The rearrangement links TRBV28 to TRBJ2-5, with 7 bases aligning to TRBD2. Germline CDR1 MDHEN, CDR2 SYDVKM. V was pared by 7 bases and J by 4 bases, with 15 bases of the junction left unmatched. The CDR3 contains 16 residues. DNA of the CDR3: TGTGCCAGCAACATCCCTAGCGGCACCTTCGGAGAGACCCAGTACTTC. Translating gives CASNIPSGTFGETQYF.

Concerning this clonotype itself: This may stem from a read error, because a much larger clone lies one nucleotide away. The V call is TRBV20-1, the J call TRBJ1-4; TRBD1 matches at 7 bases. The CDR3 length is 11 residues. With 2 bases clipped from V and 14 bases from J, the junction kept 5 bases outside the gene matches. The germline V gene encodes CDR1 DFQATT and CDR2 SNEGSKA (reference sequence). Here the CDR3 DNA reads TGCAGTGCTAGATCAGGGGGAGTGCTGTTTTTT. Translated: CSARSGGVLFF.

The rearrangement links TRBV20-1 to TRBJ1-1; no clear D. Trimming took off 2 bases at V and 4 bases at J, with 5 bases between the two ends. Germline CDR1 reads DFQATT; CDR2 reads SNEGSKA (reference sequence). This CDR3 contains 11 residues. The CDR3 region is CSARQITEAFF. CDR3 DNA sequence: TGCAGTGCTAGACAGATCACTGAAGCTTTCTTT.

This clonotype was recorded many times. The chain joins TRBV29-1 to TRBJ2-7; a weak D match, TRBD1 (5 bases). V was clipped by 5 bases and J by 7 bases, with 12 bases between them. This CDR3 comprises 11 residues. CDR1 and CDR2 from the germline V gene are SQVTM and ANQGSEA. CDR3 sequence reads: CSVLFRVEQYF. The CDR3 nucleotides read TGCAGCGTTTTATTCAGGGTTGAGCAGTACTTC.